The clone carrying this T cell receptor (beta chain) was detected a few times. Its antigen is still unknown. This sample stems from a study of CD8+ T cells in alopecia areata. After isolation, RNA underwent reverse transcription to generate cDNA as the sequencing template. TCRdb's copy holds only in-frame clones and misses some; the assay was immunoSEQ multiplex PCR. Of 50,000 to 80,000 clones in the sample, roughly 40% were seen once. V gave up 2 bases and J gave up 1 base, with 9 bases separating them. Germline-derived CDR1 and CDR2 are LNHDA and SQIVND (reference sequence). This CDR3 contains 15 residues. Points from the study as a whole: Against the mouse data, patients shared TCRs less clearly, possibly for HLA reasons. Scalp samples also contribute reads from the resident alphabeta T cells found in normal skin.

Peripheral blood and lesional scalp punch biopsies were taken from alopecia areata patients. Sorted out of PBMCs were CD4+ T cells and CD8+ T cells. The chain uses TRBV19 and TRBJ2-4, with a possible D match to TRBD2 (5 bases). The clonotype comes from a human donor with alopecia areata. The sample consisted of NKG2D-low CD8+ T cells sorted from blood. The CDR3 nucleotides are TGTGCCAGTAGTATATGGACGGGGGCCAAAAACATTCAGTACTTC. Its translation is CASSIWTGAKNIQYF.